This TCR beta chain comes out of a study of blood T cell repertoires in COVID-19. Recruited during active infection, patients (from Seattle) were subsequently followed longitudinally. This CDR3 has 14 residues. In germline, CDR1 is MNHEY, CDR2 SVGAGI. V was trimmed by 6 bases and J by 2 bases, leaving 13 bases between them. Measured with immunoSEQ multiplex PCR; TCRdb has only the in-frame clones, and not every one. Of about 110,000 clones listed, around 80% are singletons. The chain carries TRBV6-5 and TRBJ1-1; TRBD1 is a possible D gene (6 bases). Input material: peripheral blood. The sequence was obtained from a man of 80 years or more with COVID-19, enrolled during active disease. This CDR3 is CASSPTGGNTEAFF. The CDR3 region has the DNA TGTGCCAGCAGCCCGACAGGTGGCAACACTGAAGCTTTCTTT.